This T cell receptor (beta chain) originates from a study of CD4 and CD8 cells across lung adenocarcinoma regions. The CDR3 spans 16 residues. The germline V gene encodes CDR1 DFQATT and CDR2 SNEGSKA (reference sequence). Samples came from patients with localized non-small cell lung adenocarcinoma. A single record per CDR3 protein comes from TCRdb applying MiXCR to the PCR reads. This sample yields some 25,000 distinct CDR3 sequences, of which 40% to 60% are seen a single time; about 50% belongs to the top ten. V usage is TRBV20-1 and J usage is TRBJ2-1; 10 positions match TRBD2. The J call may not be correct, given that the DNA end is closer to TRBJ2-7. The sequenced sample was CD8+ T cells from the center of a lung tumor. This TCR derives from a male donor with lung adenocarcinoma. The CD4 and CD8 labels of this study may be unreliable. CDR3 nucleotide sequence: TGCAGTGCTGATGGGACTAGCGCTCCCGGGACCTACGAGCAGTACTTC. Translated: CSADGTSAPGTYEQYF.